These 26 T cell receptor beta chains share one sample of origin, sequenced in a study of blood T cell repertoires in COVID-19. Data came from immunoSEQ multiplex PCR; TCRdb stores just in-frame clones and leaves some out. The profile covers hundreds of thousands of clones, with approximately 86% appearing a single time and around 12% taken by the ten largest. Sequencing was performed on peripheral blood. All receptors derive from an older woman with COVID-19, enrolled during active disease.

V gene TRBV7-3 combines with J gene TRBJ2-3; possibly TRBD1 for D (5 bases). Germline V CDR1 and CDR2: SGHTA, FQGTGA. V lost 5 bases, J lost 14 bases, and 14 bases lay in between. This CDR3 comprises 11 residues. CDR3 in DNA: TGTGCCAGCAGCCTATACCTAGGGGTGTATTTT. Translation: CASSLYLGVYF.

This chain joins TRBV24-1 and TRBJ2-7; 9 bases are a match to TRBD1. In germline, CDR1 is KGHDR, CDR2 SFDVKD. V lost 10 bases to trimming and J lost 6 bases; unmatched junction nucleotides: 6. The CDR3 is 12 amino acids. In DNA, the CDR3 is TGTGCCACGGGACAGGGAGGGTCCGAGCAGTACTTC. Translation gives CATGQGGSEQYF.

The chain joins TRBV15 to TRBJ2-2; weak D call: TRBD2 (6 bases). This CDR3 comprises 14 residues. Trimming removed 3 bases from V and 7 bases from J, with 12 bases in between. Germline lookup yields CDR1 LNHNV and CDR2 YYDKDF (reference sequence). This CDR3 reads CATSSGGPGGELFF. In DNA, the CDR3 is TGTGCCACCAGCAGCGGGGGACCGGGCGGGGAGCTGTTTTTT.

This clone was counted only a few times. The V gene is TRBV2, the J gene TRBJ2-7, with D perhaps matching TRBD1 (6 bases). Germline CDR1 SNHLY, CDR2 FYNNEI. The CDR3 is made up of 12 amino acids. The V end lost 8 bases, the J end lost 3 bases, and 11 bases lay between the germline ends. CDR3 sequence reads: CASSGTYYEQYF. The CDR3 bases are TGTGCCAGCTCCGGGACATACTACGAGCAGTACTTC. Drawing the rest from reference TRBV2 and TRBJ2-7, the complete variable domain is EPEVTQTPSHQVTQMGQEVILRCVPISNHLYFYWYRQILGQKVEFLVSFYNNEISEKSEIFDDQFSVERPDGSNFTLKIRSTKLEDSAMYFCASSGTYYEQYFGPGTRLTVT.

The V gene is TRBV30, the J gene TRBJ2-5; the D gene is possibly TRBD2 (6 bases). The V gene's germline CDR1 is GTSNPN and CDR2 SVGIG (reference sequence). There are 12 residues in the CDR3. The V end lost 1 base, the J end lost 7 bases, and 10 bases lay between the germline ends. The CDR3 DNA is TGTGCCTGGAGTGGAGAGGGAGGGACCCAGTACTTC. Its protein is CAWSGEGGTQYF. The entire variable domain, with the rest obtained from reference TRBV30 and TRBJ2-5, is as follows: SQTIHQWPATLVQPVGSPLSLECTVEGTSNPNLYWYRQAAGRGLQLLFYSVGIGQISSEVPQNLSASRPQDRQFILSSKKLLLSDSGFYLCAWSGEGGTQYFGPGTRLLVL.

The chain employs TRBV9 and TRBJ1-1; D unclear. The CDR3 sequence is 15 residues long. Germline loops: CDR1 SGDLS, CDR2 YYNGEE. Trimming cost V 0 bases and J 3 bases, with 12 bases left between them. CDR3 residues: CASSVATGRDTEAFF. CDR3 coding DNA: TGTGCCAGCAGCGTAGCTACGGGGAGGGACACTGAAGCTTTCTTT.

In DNA, the CDR3 is TGTGCCAGCAGCTTACCAGGAACTGCTAACTATGGCTACACCTTC. The encoded protein is CASSLPGTANYGYTF. The chain has TRBV7-9 and TRBJ1-2; D is unclear. The CDR3 is 15 residues long. V was cut by 2 bases and J by 0 bases, with 10 bases left in between. The germline CDR1 and CDR2 sequences are SEHNR and FQNEAQ (reference sequence).

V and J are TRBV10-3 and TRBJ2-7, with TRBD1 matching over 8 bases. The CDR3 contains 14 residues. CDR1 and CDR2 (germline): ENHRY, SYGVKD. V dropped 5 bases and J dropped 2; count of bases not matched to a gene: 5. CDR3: CAISRGQDTYEQYF. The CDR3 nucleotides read TGTGCCATCAGTAGGGGACAGGATACCTACGAGCAGTACTTC.

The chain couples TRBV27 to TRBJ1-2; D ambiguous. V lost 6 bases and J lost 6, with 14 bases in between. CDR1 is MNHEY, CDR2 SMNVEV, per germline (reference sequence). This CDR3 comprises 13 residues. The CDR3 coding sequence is TGTGCCAGCAGCTACCGCCCCTCTAATGGCTACACCTTC. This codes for CASSYRPSNGYTF.

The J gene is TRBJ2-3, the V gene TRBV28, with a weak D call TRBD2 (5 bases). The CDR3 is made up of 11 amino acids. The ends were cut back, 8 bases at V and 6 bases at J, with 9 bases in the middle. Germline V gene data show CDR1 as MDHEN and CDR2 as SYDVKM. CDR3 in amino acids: CASGLADTQYF. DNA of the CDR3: TGTGCCAGCGGCTTAGCGGATACGCAGTATTTT.

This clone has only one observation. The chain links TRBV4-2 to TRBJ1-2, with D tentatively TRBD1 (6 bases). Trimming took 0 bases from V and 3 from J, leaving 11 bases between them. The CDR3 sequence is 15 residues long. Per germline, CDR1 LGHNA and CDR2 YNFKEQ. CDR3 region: CASSQEGGGDYGYTF. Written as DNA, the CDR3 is TGTGCCAGCAGCCAAGAAGGGGGTGGGGACTATGGCTACACCTTC.

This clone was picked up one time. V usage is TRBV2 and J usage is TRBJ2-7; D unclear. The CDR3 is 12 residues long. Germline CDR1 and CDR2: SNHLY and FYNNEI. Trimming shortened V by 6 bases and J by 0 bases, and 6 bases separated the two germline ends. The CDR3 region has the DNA TGTGCCAGCAGCCGCGACTCCTACGAGCAGTACTTC. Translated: CASSRDSYEQYF.

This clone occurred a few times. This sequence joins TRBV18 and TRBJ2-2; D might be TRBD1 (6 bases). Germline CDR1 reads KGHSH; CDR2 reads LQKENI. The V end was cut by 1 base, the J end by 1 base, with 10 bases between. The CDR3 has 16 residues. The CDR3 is CASSPLGAGNTGELFF. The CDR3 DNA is TGTGCCAGCTCACCACTGGGGGCAGGGAACACCGGGGAGCTGTTTTTT.

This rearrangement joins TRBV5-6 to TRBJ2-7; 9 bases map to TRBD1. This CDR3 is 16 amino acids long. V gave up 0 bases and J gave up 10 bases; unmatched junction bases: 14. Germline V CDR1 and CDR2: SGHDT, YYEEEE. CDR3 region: CASSLGSSDRGTSQYF. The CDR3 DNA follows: TGTGCCAGCAGCTTGGGGTCTTCGGACAGGGGAACCTCTCAGTACTTC.

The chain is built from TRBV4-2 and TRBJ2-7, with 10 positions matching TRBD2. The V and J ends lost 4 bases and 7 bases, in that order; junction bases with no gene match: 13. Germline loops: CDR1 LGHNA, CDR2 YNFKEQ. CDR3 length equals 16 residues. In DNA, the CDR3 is TGTGCCAGCAGCCTCTCCCCCGGGCCAGCGGGGGGGGAGCAGTACTTC. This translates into CASSLSPGPAGGEQYF.

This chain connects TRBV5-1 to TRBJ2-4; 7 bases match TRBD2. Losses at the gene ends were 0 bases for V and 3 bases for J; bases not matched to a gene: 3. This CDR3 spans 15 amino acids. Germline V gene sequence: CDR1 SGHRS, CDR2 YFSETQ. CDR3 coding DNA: TGCGCCAGCAGCTTGGGGGCGGGGGACAAAAACATTCAGTACTTC. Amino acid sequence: CASSLGAGDKNIQYF.

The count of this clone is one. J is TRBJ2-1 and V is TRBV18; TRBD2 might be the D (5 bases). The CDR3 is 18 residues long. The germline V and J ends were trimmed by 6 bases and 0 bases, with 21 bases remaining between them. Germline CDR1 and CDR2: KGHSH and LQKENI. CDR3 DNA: TGTGCCAGCTCCCCATTCCCCCGGACTTGGCCCTCCTACAATGAGCAGTTCTTC. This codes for CASSPFPRTWPSYNEQFF.

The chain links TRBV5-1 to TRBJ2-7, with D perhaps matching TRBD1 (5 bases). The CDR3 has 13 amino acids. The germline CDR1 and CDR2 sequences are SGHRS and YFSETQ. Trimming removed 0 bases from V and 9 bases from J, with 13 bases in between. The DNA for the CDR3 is TGCGCCAGCAGCTTGGGACAGAGTAACGTGCAGTACTTC. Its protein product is CASSLGQSNVQYF. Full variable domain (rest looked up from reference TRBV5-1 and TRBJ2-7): KAGVTQTPRYLIKTRGQQVTLSCSPISGHRSVSWYQQTPGQGLQFLFEYFSETQRNKGNFPGRFSGRQFSNSRSEMNVSTLELGDSALYLCASSLGQSNVQYFGPGTRLTVT.

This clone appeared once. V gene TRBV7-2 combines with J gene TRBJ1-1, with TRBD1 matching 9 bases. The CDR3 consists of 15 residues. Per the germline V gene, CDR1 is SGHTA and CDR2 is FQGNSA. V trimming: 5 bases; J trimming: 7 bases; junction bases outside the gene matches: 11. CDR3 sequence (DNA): TGTGCCAGCAGCGCACGGGGACAGGGAACAAGTGAAGCTTTCTTT. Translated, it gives CASSARGQGTSEAFF.

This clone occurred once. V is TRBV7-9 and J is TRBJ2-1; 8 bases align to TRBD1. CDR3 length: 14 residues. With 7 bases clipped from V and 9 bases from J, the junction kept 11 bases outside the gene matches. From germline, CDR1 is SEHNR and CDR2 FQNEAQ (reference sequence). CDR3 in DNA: TGTGCCAGCACCGCTTGGACAGGGAAAAGTGAGCAGTTCTTC. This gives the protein CASTAWTGKSEQFF.

CDR3 residues: CTSSHAYGGADNEQFF. The CDR3, as DNA: TGCACCAGCAGCCATGCCTACGGGGGGGCCGACAATGAGCAGTTCTTC. The chain has TRBV1 and TRBJ2-1; the table gives TRBD2 as D, unverified against the DNA. TRBV1 is a known pseudogene. The CDR3 length is 16 residues.

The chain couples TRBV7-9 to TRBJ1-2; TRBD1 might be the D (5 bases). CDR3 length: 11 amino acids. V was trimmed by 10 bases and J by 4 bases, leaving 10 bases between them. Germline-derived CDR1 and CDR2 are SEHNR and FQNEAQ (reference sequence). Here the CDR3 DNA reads TGTGCCACCCTCGACAGCTATGGCTACACCTTC. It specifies CATLDSYGYTF.

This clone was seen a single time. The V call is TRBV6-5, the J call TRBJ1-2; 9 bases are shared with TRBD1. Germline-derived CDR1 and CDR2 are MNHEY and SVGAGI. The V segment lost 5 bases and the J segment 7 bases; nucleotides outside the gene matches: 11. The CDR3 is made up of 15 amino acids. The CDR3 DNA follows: TGTGCCAGCAGTCCCGCGGGACAGGGCATGAGTGGCTACACCTTC. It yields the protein CASSPAGQGMSGYTF.

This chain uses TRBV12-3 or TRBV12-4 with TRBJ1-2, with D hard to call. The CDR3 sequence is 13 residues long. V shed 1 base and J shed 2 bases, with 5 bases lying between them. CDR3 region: CASSLEQNYGYTF. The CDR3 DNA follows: TGTGCCAGCAGTTTAGAACAAAACTATGGCTACACCTTC.

The CDR3 spells CSARDSPEQFF. In DNA form, the CDR3 reads TGCAGTGCTAGAGATTCCCCAGAGCAGTTCTTC. The rearrangement links TRBV20-1 to TRBJ2-1; D is unresolved. Germline V gene sequence: CDR1 DFQATT, CDR2 SNEGSKA (reference sequence). This CDR3 comprises 11 residues. Trimming took off 0 bases at V and 10 bases at J, with 7 bases between the two ends.

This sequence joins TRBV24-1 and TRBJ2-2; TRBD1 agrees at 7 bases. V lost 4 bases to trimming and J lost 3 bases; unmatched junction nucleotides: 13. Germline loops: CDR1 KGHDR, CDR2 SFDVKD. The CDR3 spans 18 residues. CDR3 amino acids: CATSDPPGERGHTGELFF. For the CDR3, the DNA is TGTGCCACCAGTGACCCCCCCGGGGAGAGGGGGCACACCGGGGAGCTGTTTTTT.